The TCR beta chain under discussion was sequenced for a study of blood T cell repertoires in COVID-19. Germline lookup yields CDR1 SGHAT and CDR2 FQNNGV. This CDR3 is built from 15 residues. Trimming left V 5 bases short and J 7 bases short, with 20 bases between. Repertoires were generated with immunoSEQ multiplex PCR, while TCRdb's copy carries only in-frame clones and drops some. This table holds 170,000 or so clones, roughly 87% found once. The clonotype originates from a woman in her forties or fifties who had recovered from COVID-19. The chain couples TRBV11-2 to TRBJ1-1, with D perhaps matching TRBD1 (6 bases). The sequenced sample consisted of PBMCs or T cells enriched from blood (not recorded which). The CDR3 DNA reads TGTGCCAGCAGCCCCGGGGGGGCCCGGCTCTTTGAAGCTTTCTTT. Protein: CASSPGGARLFEAFF.